This T cell receptor beta chain was found in a study of neoadjuvant nivolumab and ipilimumab in lung cancer. Study-level points and caveats: TCR sequencing covered a small number of samples. Only two of four nivolumab-treated tumors gained richness and clonality by surgery.

Method: immunoSEQ multiplex PCR; TCRdb's copy keeps in-frame clones and lacks some. The table shows some 26,000 clones, with approximately 78% occurring only once. This clone was detected a few times. Antigen: not known. V was trimmed by 6 bases and J by 1 base, leaving 13 bases between them. The V gene's germline CDR1 is SEHNR and CDR2 FQNEAQ (reference sequence). The CDR3 is made up of 16 amino acids. The specimen was tumor tissue, collected after neoadjuvant nivolumab, alone or with ipilimumab, at or shortly before surgery. This sequence originates from an adult with non-small cell lung cancer. The rearrangement uses TRBV7-9 and TRBJ2-6; no clear D. The CDR3 coding sequence is TGTGCCAGCAGGTTCGCCCAGGCGTCTGGGGCCAACGTCCTGACTTTC. Translating gives CASRFAQASGANVLTF.